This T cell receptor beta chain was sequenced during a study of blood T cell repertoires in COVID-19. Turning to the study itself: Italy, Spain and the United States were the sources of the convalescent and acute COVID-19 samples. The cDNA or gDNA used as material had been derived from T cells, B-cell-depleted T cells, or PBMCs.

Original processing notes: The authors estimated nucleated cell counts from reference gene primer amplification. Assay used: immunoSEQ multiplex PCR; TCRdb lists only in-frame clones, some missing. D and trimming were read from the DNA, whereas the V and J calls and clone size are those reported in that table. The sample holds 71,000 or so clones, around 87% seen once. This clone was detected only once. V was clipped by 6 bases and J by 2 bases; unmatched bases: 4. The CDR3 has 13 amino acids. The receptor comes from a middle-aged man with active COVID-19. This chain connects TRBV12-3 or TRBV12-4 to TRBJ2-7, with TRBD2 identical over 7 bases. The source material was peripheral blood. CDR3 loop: CASSSSGAYEQYF. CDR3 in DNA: TGTGCCAGCAGCTCAAGCGGGGCCTACGAGCAGTACTTC.